One sample yielded the 30 T cell receptor beta chains listed below, sequenced in a study of T cells expressing NK-cell markers. TCRdb reprocessed the 5' RACE reads and reports one entry per CDR3 protein, with no DNA. This sample contains some 140,000 distinct CDR3 sequences. Material for sequencing was blood T cells: a sorted CD56 or NKG2C T cell subset, CD4+ or CD8+ T cells, or bulk PBMC T cells (not recorded which). All receptors derive from a woman between 45 and 65 years old in good health.

V usage is TRBV7-9 and J usage is TRBJ2-3; checking the TCRdb D call of TRBD2 is not possible without DNA. The CDR3 runs 17 residues. Looked up from germline, CDR1 is SEHNR and CDR2 is FQNEAQ (reference sequence). The CDR3 sequence is CASSLRASGSFTDTQYF.

CDR3 amino acids: CASSPSREGTGELFF. The chain carries TRBV2 and TRBJ2-2; TCRdb designates TRBD1, a call that cannot be tested without DNA. Germline loops: CDR1 SNHLY, CDR2 FYNNEI. The CDR3 covers 15 residues.

The genes are TRBV2 and TRBJ2-7. CDR1 is SNHLY, CDR2 FYNNEI, per germline. The CDR3 contains 15 residues. CDR3 residues: CASSVGTSSVYEQYF.

This chain connects TRBV14 to TRBJ2-1; checking the TCRdb D call of TRBD1 is not possible without DNA. Germline-derived CDR1 and CDR2 are SGHDN and FVKESK. The CDR3 loop spans 15 amino acids. CDR3 amino acids: CASSQRDGPYNEQFF.

The chain links TRBV27 to TRBJ2-3; the TRBD2 assignment by TCRdb is unverifiable without DNA. Germline assignment: CDR1 MNHEY and CDR2 SMNVEV (reference sequence). CDR3 length equals 17 residues. The CDR3 is CASSPSLKRGSTDTQYF.

J is TRBJ2-1 and V is TRBV19; TCRdb's D gene call, TRBD1, goes unchecked for lack of DNA. There are 13 residues in the CDR3. Germline CDR1 reads LNHDA; CDR2 reads SQIVND (reference sequence). CDR3 protein: CASTPGDFNEQFF.

V usage is TRBV20-1 and J usage is TRBJ2-1; TCRdb calls TRBD2, which cannot be checked without DNA. Germline V gene sequence: CDR1 DFQATT, CDR2 SNEGSKA (reference sequence). The CDR3 is made up of 14 amino acids. The CDR3 spells CSARGLAEHNEQFF.

This chain joins TRBV7-2 and TRBJ2-1. The CDR3 consists of 13 residues. Germline values: CDR1 SGHTA, CDR2 FQGNSA. This CDR3 reads CASSLFVAREQFF.

The chain recombines TRBV6-1 with TRBJ1-5; with no DNA, the TCRdb D assignment of TRBD1 cannot be verified. The V gene's germline CDR1 is MNHNS and CDR2 SASEGT. This CDR3 contains 13 residues. CDR3 residues: CASYNRADQPQHF.

The chain carries TRBV30 and TRBJ2-1; TCRdb designates TRBD2, a call that cannot be tested without DNA. Germline CDR1 is GTSNPN and CDR2 is SVGIG (reference sequence). The CDR3 loop spans 13 amino acids. The CDR3 protein is CAWYVAGAYEQFF.

V usage is TRBV7-9 and J usage is TRBJ2-1; TCRdb names TRBD2, which stays unverified in the absence of DNA. Per germline, CDR1 SEHNR and CDR2 FQNEAQ (reference sequence). This CDR3 is built from 16 residues. CDR3 loop: CASSGGTSGSRGEQFF.

This chain connects TRBV5-4 to TRBJ2-5; absent DNA, TCRdb's TRBD1 call cannot be checked. The V gene's germline CDR1 is SGHNT and CDR2 YYREEE (reference sequence). This CDR3 region has 12 residues. CDR3 sequence: CASSNRFETQYF.

CDR3 residues: CASSPWTGNEQYF. This sequence joins TRBV9 and TRBJ2-7; TCRdb reports TRBD1, a call that lacks DNA to check it against. Germline CDR1 reads SGDLS; CDR2 reads YYNGEE. The length of the CDR3 is 13 residues.

The chain uses TRBV29-1 and TRBJ2-2. The CDR3 has 12 amino acids. The V gene's germline CDR1 is SQVTM and CDR2 ANQGSEA. The chain's CDR3 is CSVDREHGELFF.

CDR3 sequence reads: CASSLLWDSGVGNEQFF. This chain links TRBV5-1 with TRBJ2-1; the D gene TCRdb calls, TRBD2, cannot be checked with no DNA. Germline loops: CDR1 SGHRS, CDR2 YFSETQ. The CDR3 runs 17 residues.

The chain has TRBV12-3 or TRBV12-4 and TRBJ1-4. The CDR3 is 14 amino acids. CDR3 loop: CASTKVATNEKLFF.

The chain links TRBV7-3 to TRBJ2-3; the D gene TCRdb calls, TRBD2, cannot be checked with no DNA. Germline values: CDR1 SGHTA, CDR2 FQGTGA. The CDR3 runs to 14 residues. CDR3 sequence: CASSGEGSTDTQYF.

This rearrangement joins TRBV20-1 to TRBJ2-5; TCRdb calls TRBD2, which cannot be checked without DNA. The length of the CDR3 is 15 residues. The germline CDR1 and CDR2 sequences are DFQATT and SNEGSKA (reference sequence). This CDR3 is CSARDLLAAKETQYF.

V and J are TRBV7-9 and TRBJ2-1; TCRdb's assignment of TRBD1 cannot be checked, as there is no DNA. Germline V gives CDR1 SEHNR, CDR2 FQNEAQ (reference sequence). This CDR3 spans 13 amino acids. The CDR3 here is CASRTGGNNEQFF.

CDR3 amino acids: CASSGTFEPNQPQHF. The V and J genes are TRBV25-1 and TRBJ1-5. This CDR3 contains 15 residues. Germline V gives CDR1 MGHDK, CDR2 SYGVNS. Based on the CDR3 plus reference TRBV25-1 and TRBJ1-5, the full variable domain is EADIYQTPRYLVIGTGKKITLECSQTMGHDKMYWYQQDPGMELHLIHYSYGVNSTEKGDLSSESTVSRIRTEHFPLTLESARPSHTSQYLCASSGTFEPNQPQHFGDGTRLSIL.

This chain uses TRBV20-1 with TRBJ1-4; TCRdb calls TRBD1, which cannot be checked without DNA. Germline values: CDR1 DFQATT, CDR2 SNEGSKA (reference sequence). The length of the CDR3 is 15 residues. CDR3 amino acids: CSARSLTGGNEKLFF.

The CDR3: CASGKLEGNTGELFF. The J gene is TRBJ2-2, the V gene TRBV4-1; checking the TCRdb D call of TRBD2 is not possible without DNA. The germline CDR1 and CDR2 sequences are MGHRA and YSYEKL. The CDR3 length is 15 residues.

J is TRBJ2-1 and V is TRBV5-1; TCRdb returns TRBD2, unconfirmable since there is no DNA. Germline values: CDR1 SGHRS, CDR2 YFSETQ. The CDR3 spans 16 residues. The CDR3 sequence: CASSPLGDSPYNEQFF.

The chain employs TRBV4-1 and TRBJ1-5. Germline V gene data show CDR1 as MGHRA and CDR2 as YSYEKL. The CDR3 contains 15 residues. This CDR3 reads CASSLIEEPNQPQHF.

This chain links TRBV2 with TRBJ2-5; checking the TCRdb D call of TRBD1 is not possible without DNA. This CDR3 comprises 12 residues. Germline V gene lookup returns CDR1 SNHLY and CDR2 FYNNEI. CDR3 amino acids: CASTGHPETQYF.

The chain is built from TRBV3-1 and TRBJ1-5; TCRdb's D call of TRBD1 is untestable without DNA. Germline V CDR1 and CDR2: LGHDT, YNNKEL (reference sequence). The CDR3 length is 15 residues. This chain's CDR3 is CASSRSGLGNQPQHF.

V usage is TRBV6-6 and J usage is TRBJ1-1. From germline, CDR1 is MNHNY and CDR2 SVGAGI (reference sequence). The CDR3 totals 13 residues. CDR3 sequence: CASSYSENTEAFF.

The chain couples TRBV27 to TRBJ2-1; TCRdb names TRBD2, which stays unverified in the absence of DNA. CDR1 MNHEY and CDR2 SMNVEV come from the germline V gene (reference sequence). This CDR3 has 15 residues. CDR3 in amino acids: CASLGSGVSYNEQFF.

The chain carries TRBV7-6 and TRBJ1-3; TCRdb picks TRBD1, but there is no DNA to check that call. The CDR3 contains 16 residues. Germline assignment: CDR1 SGHVS and CDR2 FNYEAQ. The CDR3 reads CASSNPQGPEGNTIYF.

V gene TRBV19 combines with J gene TRBJ1-6; as DNA is missing, the TRBD1 call by TCRdb cannot be tested. Germline values: CDR1 LNHDA, CDR2 SQIVND (reference sequence). The CDR3 is 16 residues long. The CDR3: CASSIDAEQYGSPLHF.